Presented here are 8 T cell receptor beta chains from one specimen sequenced in a study of identical twins. One entry per CDR3 protein, called by TCRdb with MiXCR from the 5' RACE reads. In the table there are 690,000 or so distinct CDR3 sequences, roughly 6% of which are singletons. Sequences were obtained from naive T cells sorted from blood. These receptors were collected from a man aged 18 to 30 in good health.

This clonotype was found many times. This chain uses TRBV7-3 with TRBJ2-1, with 9 bases aligning to TRBD2. J gave up 9 bases and V 0 bases, and 6 bases lay outside the gene matches. CDR1 and CDR2 from the germline V gene are SGHTA and FQGTGA. The CDR3 has 15 amino acids. DNA of the CDR3: TGTGCCAGCAGCTTAACGGGCGGGGGGGGCGGTGAGCAGTTCTTC. Translation: CASSLTGGGGGEQFF. The full variable domain, completed using reference TRBV7-3 and TRBJ2-1, is GAGVSQTPSNKVTEKGKYVELRCDPISGHTALYWYRQSLGQGPEFLIYFQGTGAADDSGLPNDRFFAVRPEGSVSTLKIQRTERGDSAVYLCASSLTGGGGGEQFFGPGTRLTVL.

This clonotype occurred many times. The V call is TRBV14, the J call TRBJ1-1; D unclear. Germline V CDR1 and CDR2: SGHDN, FVKESK. Trimming shortened V by 3 bases and J by 7 bases, and 6 bases separated the two germline ends. This CDR3 comprises 11 residues. The CDR3 is CASSQTSEAFF. In DNA form, the CDR3 reads TGTGCCAGCAGCCAGACAAGTGAAGCTTTCTTT.

This chain links TRBV20-1 with TRBJ2-3; no clear D. With 5 bases removed from V and 6 bases from J, the gap between germline ends came to 12 bases. Germline CDR1 DFQATT, CDR2 SNEGSKA (reference sequence). This CDR3 has 12 amino acids. In nucleotides, the CDR3 is TGCAGTGCTCCTCCCAAGGCCGATACGCAGTATTTT. It is translated as CSAPPKADTQYF.

A few counts support this clonotype. The chain couples TRBV29-1 to TRBJ2-1; 9 bases line up with TRBD2. The CDR3 contains 14 residues. Germline CDR1 and CDR2: SQVTM and ANQGSEA. V shed 4 bases and J 4 bases; nucleotides not matched to a gene: 5. CDR3 bases: TGCAGCGTTGCGGCTAGCGGGATTTACAATGAGCAGTTCTTC. Amino acid sequence: CSVAASGIYNEQFF.

This clonotype was observed many times. The chain carries TRBV6-6 and TRBJ2-3, with TRBD2 as a possible D gene (5 bases). Trimming removed 8 bases from V and 3 bases from J, with 9 bases in between. Germline-derived CDR1 and CDR2 are MNHNY and SVGAGI (reference sequence). This CDR3 is built from 12 residues. In nucleotides, the CDR3 is TGTGCCAGCGGGAGAGTAACAGATACGCAGTATTTT. Protein: CASGRVTDTQYF.

This clonotype was seen more than once but under ten times. The chain couples TRBV7-9 to TRBJ2-3; perhaps D is TRBD1 or TRBD2 (5 bases each). V lost 5 bases to trimming and J lost 5 bases, with 20 bases between them. The length of the CDR3 is 16 residues. Germline V gene sequence: CDR1 SEHNR, CDR2 FQNEAQ (reference sequence). The CDR3 region is CASSRQSGLGIDTQYF. CDR3 nucleotide sequence: TGTGCCAGCAGCCGACAGAGCGGACTGGGGATAGATACGCAGTATTTT.

The chain links TRBV3-1 to TRBJ1-1; the D gene is possibly TRBD1 (6 bases). Between the trimmed V and J ends, which lost 0 bases and 10 bases, there was a span of 12 bases. Germline V gene lookup returns CDR1 LGHDT and CDR2 YNNKEL (reference sequence). This CDR3 is built from 13 residues. The chain's CDR3 is CASSQDRGHSAFF. The CDR3, as DNA: TGTGCCAGCAGCCAAGATCGGGGACACTCAGCTTTCTTT.

In its sample, this clonotype was seen many times. This chain uses TRBV3-1 with TRBJ2-7, with 7 bases aligning to TRBD1. The germline gives CDR1 LGHDT, CDR2 YNNKEL (reference sequence). This CDR3 contains 14 residues. V dropped 7 bases and J dropped 0; count of bases not matched to a gene: 6. Written as DNA, the CDR3 is TGTGCCAGCACGGGGACAGTAGTCTCCTACGAGCAGTACGTC. Translating gives CASTGTVVSYEQYV.